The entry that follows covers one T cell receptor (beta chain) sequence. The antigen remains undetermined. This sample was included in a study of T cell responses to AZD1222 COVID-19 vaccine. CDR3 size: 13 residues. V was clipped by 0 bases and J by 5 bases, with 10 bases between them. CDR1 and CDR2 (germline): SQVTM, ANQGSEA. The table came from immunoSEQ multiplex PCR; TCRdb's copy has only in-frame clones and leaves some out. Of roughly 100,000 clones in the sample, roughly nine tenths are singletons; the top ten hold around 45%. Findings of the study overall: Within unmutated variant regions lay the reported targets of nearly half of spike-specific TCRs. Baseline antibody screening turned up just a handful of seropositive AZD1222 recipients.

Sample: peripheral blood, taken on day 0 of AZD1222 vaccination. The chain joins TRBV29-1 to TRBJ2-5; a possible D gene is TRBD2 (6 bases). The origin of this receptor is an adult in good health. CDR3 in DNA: TGCAGCGTTGAAGAACATCGGGGGGAGACCCAGTACTTC. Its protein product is CSVEEHRGETQYF.